This TCR beta chain was captured in a study of T cell responses to AZD1222 COVID-19 vaccine (dated by TCRdb to the early 2020s). The study in broad terms: AZD1222 recipients given second doses at about 4 weeks or at about 12 weeks were pooled, since spike-specific TCR depth and breadth were not found to differ between the two schedules. TCR sequencing was performed for fewer than 250 trial participants, of whom around 200 were given two doses of AZD1222 and around 25 were given two doses of MenACWY control vaccine. Enrollment into the trials was organized by age into subgroups of 18-55, 56-69 and 70-plus years, and those subgroups contained around 150, 28 and 57 TCR-sequenced participants, respectively.

The CDR3 regions of human TCRbeta chains were subjected to immunosequencing. The study's own analysis went as follows. TCRs in the repertoires were matched against a reference library of SARS-CoV-2-specific TCRs that had been generated with the MIRA antigen-specificity platform. Breadth meant the fraction of unique TCRs that were SARS-CoV-2-associated, whereas depth meant the fraction of total T cells that were SARS-CoV-2-associated. Using the MIRA data, each spike-specific TCR was mapped to the spike region that the TCR reacts to and placed in a CD4 or CD8 class. Log10-transformed breadth and depth values were compared by one-way ANOVA with Sidak's multiple comparisons tests. TCRdb took this table from immuneACCESS and kept in-frame rearrangements with V and J called. Such tables lack part of the clones; where checked against another copy, unresolved V genes explain under half of the gap, and the rest is unexplained. The DNA was the basis for D and trimming; V, J and clone size are from that table. A total of some 120,000 clones appear in this sample, roughly 92% of them only once. The top ten hold 0.85% to 0.95% of the sample.

The time point label here, explained by the study, means: baseline before first vaccination. Samples from vaccinated people were obtained from the UK trials COV001 and COV002, which included a single-blind randomized controlled phase 2/3 trial of AZD1222 (ChAdOx1 nCoV-19) in healthy adults. Trial participant PBMC samples were collected at day 0 and day 28 after the second dose for TCRbeta chain sequencing. The full study reports these points: After two AZD1222 doses, spike-specific TCR breadth and depth were significantly higher than at day 0 and than in MenACWY recipients. Conclusions about previously exposed vaccinees are limited because only a handful of AZD1222 recipients were SARS-CoV-2 seropositive at baseline. Epitopes outside the regions mutated in the B.1.351 and B.1.1.7 variants were reportedly recognized by nearly half of the unique spike-specific TCRs. Vaccine-associated CD4 TCRs spanned the whole spike protein, with dominant responses in regions 160-218 and 743-854. In the small 56-69-year group, the increase in depth fell short of significance, most likely because of low power. No day 14 peak-response samples were available, so repertoires were characterized only after the peak T cell response. Most participants were white British and females outnumbered males, and the authors suggested that clonal diversity may have been underestimated.

Note on this clone: Its binding antigen is unknown. One end of the junction varies from germline; a read error may be responsible.

Spanning cysteine to phenylalanine, the CDR3 consists of 15 amino acids. Only CDR3 DNA remains: 45 bases, in frame from the first base. CDR1 and CDR2 were assigned from the germline V gene as SGHRS and YFSETQ. The specimen was peripheral blood, collected on day 0 of AZD1222 vaccination. The receptor comes from an adult in good health. The rearrangement joined TRBV5-1 to TRBJ2-2, with 9 junctional bases fitting TRBD2. The CDR3 is CASSSSGGNTGELFF. The DNA sequence reads TGCGCCAGCAGCAGTAGCGGGGGAAACACCGGTGAGCTGTTTTTT.